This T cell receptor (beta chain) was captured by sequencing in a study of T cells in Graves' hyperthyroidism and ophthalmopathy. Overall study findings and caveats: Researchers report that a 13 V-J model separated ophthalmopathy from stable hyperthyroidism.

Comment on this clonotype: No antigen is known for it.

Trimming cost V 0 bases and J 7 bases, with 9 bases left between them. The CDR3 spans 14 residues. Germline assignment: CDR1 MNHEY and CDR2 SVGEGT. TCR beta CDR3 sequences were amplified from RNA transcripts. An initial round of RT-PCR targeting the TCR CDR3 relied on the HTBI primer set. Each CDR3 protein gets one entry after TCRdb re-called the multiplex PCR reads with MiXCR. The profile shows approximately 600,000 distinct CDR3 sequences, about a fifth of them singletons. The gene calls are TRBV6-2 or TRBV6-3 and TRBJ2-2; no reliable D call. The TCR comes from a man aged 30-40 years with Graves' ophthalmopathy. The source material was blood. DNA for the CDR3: TGTGCCAGCAGTTACTCCCGCGCGGTCGGGGAGCTGTTTTTT. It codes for CASSYSRAVGELFF.